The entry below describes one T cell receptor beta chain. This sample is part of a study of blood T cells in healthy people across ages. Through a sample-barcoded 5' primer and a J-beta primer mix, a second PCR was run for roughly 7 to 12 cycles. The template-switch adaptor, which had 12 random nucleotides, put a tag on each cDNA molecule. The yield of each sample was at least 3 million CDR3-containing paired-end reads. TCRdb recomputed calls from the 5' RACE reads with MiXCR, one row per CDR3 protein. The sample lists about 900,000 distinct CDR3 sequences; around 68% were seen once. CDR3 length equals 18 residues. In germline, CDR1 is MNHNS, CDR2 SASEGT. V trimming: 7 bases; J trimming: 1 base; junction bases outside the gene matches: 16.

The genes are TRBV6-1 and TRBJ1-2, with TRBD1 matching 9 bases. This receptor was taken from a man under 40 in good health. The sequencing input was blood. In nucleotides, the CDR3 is TGTGCCAGCAAAGAAGGAGGGGGACAGGGAGTGGTTAACTATGGCTACACCTTC. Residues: CASKEGGGQGVVNYGYTF.